What follows are 24 T cell receptor beta chains derived from one specimen sequenced in a study of T cell responses to AZD1222 COVID-19 vaccine. Repertoires were generated with immunoSEQ multiplex PCR, while TCRdb's copy carries only in-frame clones and drops some. Of roughly 120,000 clones in the sample, approximately 90% were seen once. The sample consisted of peripheral blood, taken 28 days after the second AZD1222 dose. Receptor source: an adult who received the AZD1222 COVID-19 vaccine.

This chain connects TRBV19 to TRBJ2-2, with 10 bases fitting TRBD2. Germline loops: CDR1 LNHDA, CDR2 SQIVND (reference sequence). The J segment lost 7 bases and the V segment lost 8 bases, leaving 10 bases of the junction unmatched. This CDR3 is 15 amino acids long. CDR3 nucleotides: TGTGCCAGTTTCGCTAGCGGGGGTTACGGCGGGGAGCTGTTTTTT. Its translation: CASFASGGYGGELFF. Combining the CDR3 with reference TRBV19 and TRBJ2-2 gives the whole variable domain DGGITQSPKYLFRKEGQNVTLSCEQNLNHDAMYWYRQDPGQGLRLIYYSQIVNDFQKGDIAEGYSVSREKKESFPLTVTSAQKNPTAFYLCASFASGGYGGELFFGEGSRLTVL.

J is TRBJ2-7 and V is TRBV27, with D perhaps TRBD1 or TRBD2 (5 bases each). Germline CDR1 is MNHEY and CDR2 is SMNVEV (reference sequence). Trimming took off 5 bases at V and 4 bases at J, with 18 bases between the two ends. This CDR3 contains 15 residues. The CDR3 nucleotides read TGTGCCAGCAGTCTCAACCCGGGGCCAAGATACGAGCAGTACTTC. Translation gives CASSLNPGPRYEQYF.

The gene calls are TRBV24-1 and TRBJ2-5; 8 nucleotides align to TRBD1. Germline CDR1 is KGHDR and CDR2 is SFDVKD. V was clipped by 5 bases and J by 4 bases; unmatched bases: 8. The CDR3 is made up of 15 amino acids. The DNA of the CDR3 is TGTGCCACCAGTGTCCCCAGGGGGCGAGGAGAGACCCAGTACTTC. Protein: CATSVPRGRGETQYF.

This clone appeared once. The chain uses TRBV18 and TRBJ1-1; D call uncertain. The germline gives CDR1 KGHSH, CDR2 LQKENI. The V gene lost 1 base and the J gene lost 1 base, with 16 bases spanning the gap. CDR3 length: 17 residues. The CDR3 protein is CASSPRSGWATNTEAFF. The CDR3 nucleotides read TGTGCCAGCTCACCACGGTCTGGATGGGCAACGAACACTGAAGCTTTCTTT.

This clone was picked up one time. The chain links TRBV30 to TRBJ2-2; tentatively, D is TRBD1 (6 bases). The CDR3 covers 13 residues. The V and J ends lost 0 bases and 6 bases respectively, with 8 bases between them. The V gene's germline CDR1 is GTSNPN and CDR2 SVGIG (reference sequence). CDR3 region: CAWSVKGAGELFF. The CDR3 DNA reads as TGTGCCTGGAGTGTAAAGGGGGCCGGGGAGCTGTTTTTT.

This clone is a singleton in its sample. The rearrangement links TRBV4-1 to TRBJ1-2; D remains ambiguous. Germline assignment: CDR1 MGHRA and CDR2 YSYEKL. The ends were cut back, 1 base at V and 2 bases at J, with 11 bases in the middle. The CDR3 runs 15 residues. In DNA form, the CDR3 reads TGCGCCAGCAGCCAAGGGGCAACGGACAACTATGGCTACACCTTC. Its translation: CASSQGATDNYGYTF.

This chain joins TRBV27 and TRBJ1-2; 8 nucleotides align to TRBD1. CDR3 length: 14 residues. The germline V gene has CDR1 MNHEY and CDR2 SMNVEV (reference sequence). V lost 3 bases, J lost 6 bases, and 6 bases stayed unmatched. In DNA form, the CDR3 reads TGTGCCAGCAGTTTCCAGGGGGCCGGGAATGGCTACACCTTC. Translated, it gives CASSFQGAGNGYTF.

This chain connects TRBV6-5 to TRBJ2-7, with D perhaps TRBD1 or TRBD2 (5 bases each). Per the germline V gene, CDR1 is MNHEY and CDR2 is SVGAGI. V was trimmed by 0 bases and J by 6 bases, leaving 12 bases between them. The CDR3 loop spans 14 amino acids. DNA of the CDR3: TGTGCCAGCAGTTACTCGCCAGGGAGCGGCGAGCAGTACTTC. The encoded protein is CASSYSPGSGEQYF.

The V call is TRBV19, the J call TRBJ1-4; D is undetermined. The germline V gene has CDR1 LNHDA and CDR2 SQIVND (reference sequence). The V and J ends lost 6 bases and 10 bases respectively, with 18 bases between them. CDR3 size: 14 residues. In nucleotides, the CDR3 is TGTGCCAGTAGCTTACCGGGCCCTACGGGAAAACTGTTTTTT. Translating it yields CASSLPGPTGKLFF.

The chain combines TRBV6-5 with TRBJ2-1, with a tentative D call TRBD1 (5 bases). The CDR3 is 14 residues long. Trimming cost V 4 bases and J 2 bases, with 9 bases left between them. Germline V gene data show CDR1 as MNHEY and CDR2 as SVGAGI. DNA for the CDR3: TGTGCCAGCAGTTCAGGGTACCCCTACAATGAGCAGTTCTTC. This gives the protein CASSSGYPYNEQFF.

This chain connects TRBV7-6 to TRBJ2-3, with TRBD1 matching 8 bases. CDR3 length equals 16 residues. Germline CDR1 is SGHVS and CDR2 is FNYEAQ. The junction had 9 bases not matched to a gene; V was cut back by 5 bases and J by 2 bases. CDR3 region: CASSVRQGRITDTQYF. Here the CDR3 DNA reads TGTGCCAGCAGCGTACGACAGGGGAGAATCACAGATACGCAGTATTTT.

CDR3 in amino acids: CASSEYRASGNTIYF. CDR3 nucleotides: TGTGCCAGCAGTGAATACAGGGCTTCCGGAAACACCATATATTTT. The chain combines TRBV6-1 with TRBJ1-3; weak D call: TRBD1 (6 bases). Deletions cut 2 bases from V and 4 bases from J, with 12 bases between. The CDR3 consists of 15 residues. Per germline, CDR1 MNHNS and CDR2 SASEGT.

This chain uses TRBV4-1 with TRBJ1-2, with TRBD1 identical over 7 bases. The J segment lost 2 bases and the V segment lost 1 base, leaving 10 bases of the junction unmatched. This CDR3 has 17 amino acids. In germline, CDR1 is MGHRA, CDR2 YSYEKL. The CDR3 is CASSQGGRGRSNYGYTF. CDR3 nucleotides: TGCGCCAGCAGCCAAGGAGGCAGGGGGAGATCAAACTATGGCTACACCTTC.

The chain carries TRBV6-5 and TRBJ1-2, with D possibly matching TRBD1 (6 bases). CDR1 is MNHEY, CDR2 SVGAGI, per germline. The CDR3 consists of 14 residues. Trimming cost V 2 bases and J 3 bases, with 10 bases left between them. The CDR3 protein is CASSYQQGYYGYTF. CDR3 bases: TGTGCCAGCAGTTACCAGCAGGGGTACTATGGCTACACCTTC.

The chain employs TRBV9 and TRBJ1-1; 7 nucleotides align to TRBD1. V gave up 1 base and J gave up 5 bases; unmatched junction bases: 8. Per the germline V gene, CDR1 is SGDLS and CDR2 is YYNGEE. The CDR3 length is 15 residues. The CDR3 nucleotides are TGTGCCAGCAGCGTAAGTGGCAGGGGGGAAACTGAAGCTTTCTTT. Translation: CASSVSGRGETEAFF.

V is TRBV19 and J is TRBJ2-2; 9 bases map to TRBD1. V lost 4 bases, J lost 5 bases, and 5 bases stayed unmatched. Germline V lookup: CDR1 LNHDA, CDR2 SQIVND (reference sequence). The length of the CDR3 is 15 residues. The CDR3 here is CASSTGQGETGELFF. In DNA, the CDR3 is TGTGCCAGTAGTACGGGACAGGGAGAAACCGGGGAGCTGTTTTTT.

The rearrangement joins TRBV2 to TRBJ2-7; 11 bases line up with TRBD2. CDR1 and CDR2 from the germline V gene are SNHLY and FYNNEI. With V trimmed by 4 bases and J by 7 bases, 3 bases remained unmatched. The CDR3 sequence is 13 residues long. The CDR3 DNA reads TGTGCCAGCAGTGTACTAGCGGGAGAGGAGCAGTACTTC. Translation gives CASSVLAGEEQYF.

The V and J genes are TRBV5-4 and TRBJ2-5; a weak D match, TRBD2 (5 bases). V dropped 4 bases and J dropped 3 bases, with 10 bases sitting between them. The CDR3 length is 13 residues. The V gene's germline CDR1 is SGHNT and CDR2 YYREEE (reference sequence). CDR3 DNA sequence: TGTGCCAGCAGCCCTCGGGGAGAAGAGACCCAGTACTTC. Protein sequence: CASSPRGEETQYF.

The chain links TRBV7-9 to TRBJ1-5, with TRBD1 as a possible D gene (6 bases). The CDR3 runs 17 residues. V lost 1 base to trimming and J lost 2 bases, with 15 bases between them. CDR1 SEHNR and CDR2 FQNEAQ come from the germline V gene (reference sequence). CDR3 nucleotides: TGTGCCAGCAGCTTAGAGTTGGGGGGGGCAGGCAATCAGCCCCAGCATTTT. Amino acid sequence: CASSLELGGAGNQPQHF.

The J gene is TRBJ1-1, the V gene TRBV6-5; the D is unclear. The length of the CDR3 is 11 residues. The ends were cut back, 6 bases at V and 1 base at J, with 3 bases in the middle. Germline CDR1 MNHEY, CDR2 SVGAGI. CDR3 sequence: CASRGNTEAFF. The CDR3 region has the DNA TGTGCCAGCAGGGGGAACACTGAAGCTTTCTTT.

The table lists this clone with a count of one. CDR3 amino acids: CASTNRDRGYAGELFF. CDR3 nucleotides: TGCGCCAGCACCAACCGGGACAGGGGGTATGCCGGGGAGCTGTTTTTT. The rearrangement uses TRBV23-1 and TRBJ2-2, with 11 bases that match TRBD1. TRBV23-1 is flagged as an ORF with uncertain function. The CDR3 sequence is 16 residues long. V was pared by 7 bases and J by 6 bases, with 10 bases of the junction left unmatched.

The V and J genes are TRBV18 and TRBJ2-2; D is uncertain. This CDR3 spans 14 amino acids. CDR1 KGHSH and CDR2 LQKENI come from the germline V gene. Between the trimmed V and J ends, which lost 4 bases and 6 bases, there was a span of 12 bases. CDR3 sequence (DNA): TGTGCCAGCTCACTTCAGTCCACGGCCGGGGAGCTGTTTTTT. This gives the protein CASSLQSTAGELFF.

The rearrangement links TRBV28 to TRBJ1-1; D is undetermined. This CDR3 has 12 amino acids. The V gene's germline CDR1 is MDHEN and CDR2 SYDVKM. V was clipped by 6 bases and J by 5 bases, with 10 bases between them. The CDR3, as DNA: TGTGCCAGCAGACTCGGGGAAACTGAAGCTTTCTTT. This encodes CASRLGETEAFF.

The rearrangement joins TRBV6-5 to TRBJ1-5; no firm D call. The CDR3 loop spans 12 amino acids. Trimming stripped 8 bases from V and 4 bases from J, with 9 bases between. Germline assignment: CDR1 MNHEY and CDR2 SVGAGI. Written as DNA, the CDR3 is TGTGCCAGCCTCTATCTGAATCAGCCCCAGCATTTT. Residues: CASLYLNQPQHF.